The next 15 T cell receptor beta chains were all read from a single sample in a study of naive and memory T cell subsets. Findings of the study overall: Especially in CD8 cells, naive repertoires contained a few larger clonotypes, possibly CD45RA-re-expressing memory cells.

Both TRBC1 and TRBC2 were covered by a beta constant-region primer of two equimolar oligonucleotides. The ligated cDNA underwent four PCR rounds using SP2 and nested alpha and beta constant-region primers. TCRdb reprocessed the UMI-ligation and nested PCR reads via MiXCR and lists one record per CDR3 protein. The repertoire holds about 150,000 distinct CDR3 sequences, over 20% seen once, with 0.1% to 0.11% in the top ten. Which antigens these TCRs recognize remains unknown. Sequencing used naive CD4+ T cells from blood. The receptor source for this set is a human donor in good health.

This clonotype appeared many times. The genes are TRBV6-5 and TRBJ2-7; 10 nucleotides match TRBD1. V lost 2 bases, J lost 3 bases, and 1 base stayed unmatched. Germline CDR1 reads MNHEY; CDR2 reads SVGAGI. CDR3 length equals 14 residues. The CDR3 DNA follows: TGTGCCAGCAGTTACCGGGACAGGGGCTACGAGCAGTACTTC. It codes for CASSYRDRGYEQYF.

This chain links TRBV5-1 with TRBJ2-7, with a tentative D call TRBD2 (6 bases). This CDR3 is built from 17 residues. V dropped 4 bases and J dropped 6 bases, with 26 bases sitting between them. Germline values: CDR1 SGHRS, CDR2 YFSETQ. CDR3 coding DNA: TGCGCCAGCAGCCCACAGTTGAGGACTACGAGCTTGGGCGAGCAGTACTTC. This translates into CASSPQLRTTSLGEQYF.

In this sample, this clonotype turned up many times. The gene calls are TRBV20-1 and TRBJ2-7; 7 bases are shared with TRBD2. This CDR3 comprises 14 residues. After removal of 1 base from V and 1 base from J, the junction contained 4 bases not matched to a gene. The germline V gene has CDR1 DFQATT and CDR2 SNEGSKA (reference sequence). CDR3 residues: CSARAQGGSYEQYF. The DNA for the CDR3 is TGCAGTGCTAGAGCCCAGGGAGGGTCCTACGAGCAGTACTTC.

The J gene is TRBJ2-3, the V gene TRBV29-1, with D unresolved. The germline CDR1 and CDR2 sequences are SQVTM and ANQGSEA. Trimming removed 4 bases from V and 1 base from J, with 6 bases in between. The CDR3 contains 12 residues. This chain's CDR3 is CSVVARTDTQYF. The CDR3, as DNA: TGCAGCGTTGTGGCCCGCACAGATACGCAGTATTTT.

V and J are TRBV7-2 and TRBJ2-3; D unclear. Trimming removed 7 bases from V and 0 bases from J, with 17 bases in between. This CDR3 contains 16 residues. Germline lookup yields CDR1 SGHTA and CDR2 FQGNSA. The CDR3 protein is CASTDGPSVSTDTQYF. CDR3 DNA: TGTGCCAGCACGGATGGGCCGTCTGTGAGCACAGATACGCAGTATTTT.

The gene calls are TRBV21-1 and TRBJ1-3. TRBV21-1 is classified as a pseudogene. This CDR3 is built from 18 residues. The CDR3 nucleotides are TGTGCCAGCAGCTTCCCTGGGAGGACGGTGAGCTCTGGAAACACCATATATTTT. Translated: CASSFPGRTVSSGNTIYF.

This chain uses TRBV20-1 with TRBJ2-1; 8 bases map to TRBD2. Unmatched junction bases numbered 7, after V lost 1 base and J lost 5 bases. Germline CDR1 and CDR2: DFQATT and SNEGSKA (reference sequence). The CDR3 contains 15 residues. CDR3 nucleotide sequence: TGCAGTGCTAGAGGCGCGGGAGGTGTCAACAATGAGCAGTTCTTC. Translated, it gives CSARGAGGVNNEQFF.

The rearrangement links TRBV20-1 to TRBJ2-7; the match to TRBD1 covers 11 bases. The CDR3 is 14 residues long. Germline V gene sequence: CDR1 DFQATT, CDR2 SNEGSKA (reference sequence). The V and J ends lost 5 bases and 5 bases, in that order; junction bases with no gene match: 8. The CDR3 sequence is CSADRTGGRDEQYF. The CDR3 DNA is TGCAGTGCTGATAGGACAGGGGGCAGGGACGAGCAGTACTTC.

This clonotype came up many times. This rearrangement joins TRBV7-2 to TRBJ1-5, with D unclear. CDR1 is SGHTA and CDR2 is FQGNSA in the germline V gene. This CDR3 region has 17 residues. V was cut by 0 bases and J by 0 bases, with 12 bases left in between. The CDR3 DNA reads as TGTGCCAGCAGCTTAGCTTTTGACGTTAATAGCAATCAGCCCCAGCATTTT. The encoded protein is CASSLAFDVNSNQPQHF.

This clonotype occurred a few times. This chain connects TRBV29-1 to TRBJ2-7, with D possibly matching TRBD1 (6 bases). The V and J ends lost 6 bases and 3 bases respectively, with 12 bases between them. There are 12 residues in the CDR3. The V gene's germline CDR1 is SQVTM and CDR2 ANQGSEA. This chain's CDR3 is CSVLTGLYEQYF. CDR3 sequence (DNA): TGCAGCGTACTTACAGGGCTCTACGAGCAGTACTTC.

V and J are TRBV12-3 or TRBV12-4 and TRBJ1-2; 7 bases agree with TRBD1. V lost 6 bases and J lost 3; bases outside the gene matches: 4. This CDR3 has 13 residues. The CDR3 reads CASSHRGDYGYTF. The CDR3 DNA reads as TGTGCCAGCAGCCACAGGGGAGACTATGGCTACACCTTC.

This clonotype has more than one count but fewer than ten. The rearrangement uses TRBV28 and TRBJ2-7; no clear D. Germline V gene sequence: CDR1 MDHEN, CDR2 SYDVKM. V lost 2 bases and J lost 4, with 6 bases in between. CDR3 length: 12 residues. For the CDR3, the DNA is TGTGCCAGCAGTTTAGAGCGTTACGAGCAGTACTTC. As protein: CASSLERYEQYF.

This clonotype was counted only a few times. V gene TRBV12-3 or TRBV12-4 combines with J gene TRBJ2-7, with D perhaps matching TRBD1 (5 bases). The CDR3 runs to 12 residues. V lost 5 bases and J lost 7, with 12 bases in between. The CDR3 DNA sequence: TGTGCCAGCAGTCGCCAGGGTAATGAGCAGTACTTC. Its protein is CASSRQGNEQYF.

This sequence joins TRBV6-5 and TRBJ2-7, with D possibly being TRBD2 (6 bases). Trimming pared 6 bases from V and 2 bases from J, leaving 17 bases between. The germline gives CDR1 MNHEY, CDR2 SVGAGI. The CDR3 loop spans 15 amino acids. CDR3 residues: CASSKGGGTTYEQYF. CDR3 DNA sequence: TGTGCCAGCAGCAAAGGTGGAGGGACCACCTACGAGCAGTACTTC.

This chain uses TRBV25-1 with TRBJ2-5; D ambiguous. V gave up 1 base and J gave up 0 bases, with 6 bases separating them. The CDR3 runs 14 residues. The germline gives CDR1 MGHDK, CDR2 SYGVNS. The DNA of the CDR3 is TGTGCCAGCAGTGAATCGGGCTACCAAGAGACCCAGTACTTC. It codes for CASSESGYQETQYF.